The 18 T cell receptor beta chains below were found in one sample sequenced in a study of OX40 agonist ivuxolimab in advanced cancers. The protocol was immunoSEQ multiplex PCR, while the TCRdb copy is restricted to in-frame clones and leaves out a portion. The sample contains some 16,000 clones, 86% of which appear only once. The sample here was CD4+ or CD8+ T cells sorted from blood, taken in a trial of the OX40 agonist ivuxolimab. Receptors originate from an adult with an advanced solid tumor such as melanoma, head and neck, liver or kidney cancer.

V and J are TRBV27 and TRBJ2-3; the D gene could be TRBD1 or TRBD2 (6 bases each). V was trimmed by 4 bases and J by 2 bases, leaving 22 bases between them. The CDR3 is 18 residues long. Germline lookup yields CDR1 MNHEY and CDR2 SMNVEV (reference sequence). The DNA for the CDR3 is TGTGCCAGCAGTTCCACTGGTATAGGGGGGTCGACCACAGATACGCAGTATTTT. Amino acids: CASSSTGIGGSTTDTQYF.

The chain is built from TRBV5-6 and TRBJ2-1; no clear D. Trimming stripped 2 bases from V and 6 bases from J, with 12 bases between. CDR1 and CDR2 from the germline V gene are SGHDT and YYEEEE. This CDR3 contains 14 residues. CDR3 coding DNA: TGTGCCAGCAGCTTCTCCGCGTTTATCAATGAGCAGTTCTTC. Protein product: CASSFSAFINEQFF. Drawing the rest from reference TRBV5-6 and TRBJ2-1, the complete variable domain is DAGVTQSPTHLIKTRGQQVTLRCSPKSGHDTVSWYQQALGQGPQFIFQYYEEEERQRGNFPDRFSGHQFPNYSSELNVNALLLGDSALYLCASSFSAFINEQFFGPGTRLTVL.

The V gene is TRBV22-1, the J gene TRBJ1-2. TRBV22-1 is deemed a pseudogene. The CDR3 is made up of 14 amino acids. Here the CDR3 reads CPGSRLRKTYGYTF. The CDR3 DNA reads TGTCCTGGGAGTAGGCTGAGAAAGACCTATGGCTACACCTTC.

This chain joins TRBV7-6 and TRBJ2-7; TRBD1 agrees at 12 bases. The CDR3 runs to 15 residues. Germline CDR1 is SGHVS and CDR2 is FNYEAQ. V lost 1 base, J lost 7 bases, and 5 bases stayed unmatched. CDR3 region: CASSLEGTGGREQYF. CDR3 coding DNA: TGTGCCAGCAGCTTAGAAGGGACAGGGGGCAGGGAGCAGTACTTC.

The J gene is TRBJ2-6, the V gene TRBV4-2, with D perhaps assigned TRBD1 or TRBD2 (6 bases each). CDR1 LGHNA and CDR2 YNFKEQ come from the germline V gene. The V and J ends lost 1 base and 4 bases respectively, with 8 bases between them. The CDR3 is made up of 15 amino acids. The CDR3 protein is CASSQGGAGANVLTF. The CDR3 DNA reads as TGTGCCAGCAGCCAAGGGGGGGCGGGGGCCAACGTCCTGACTTTC.

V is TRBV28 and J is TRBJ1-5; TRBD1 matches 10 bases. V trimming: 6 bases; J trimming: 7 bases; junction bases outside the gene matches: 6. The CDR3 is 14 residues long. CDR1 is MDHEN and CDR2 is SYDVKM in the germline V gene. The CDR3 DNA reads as TGTGCCAGCAGGGGGACAGGGGTAAGGCAGCCCCAGCATTTT. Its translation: CASRGTGVRQPQHF.

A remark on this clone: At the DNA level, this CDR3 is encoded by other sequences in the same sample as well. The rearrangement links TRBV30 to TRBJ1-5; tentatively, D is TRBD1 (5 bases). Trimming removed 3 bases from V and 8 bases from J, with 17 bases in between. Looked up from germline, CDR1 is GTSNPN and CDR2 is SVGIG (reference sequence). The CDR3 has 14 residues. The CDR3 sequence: CAWSGRGGAEPQHF. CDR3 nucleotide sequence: TGTGCCTGGAGCGGCCGGGGTGGGGCGGAGCCCCAGCATTTT.

CDR3 amino acids: CASSWGRDEQYF. In nucleotides, the CDR3 is TGTGCCAGCAGCTGGGGGAGAGACGAGCAGTACTTC. The chain links TRBV13 to TRBJ2-7; D might be TRBD1 or TRBD2, each matching 5 bases. V was pared by 4 bases and J by 5 bases, with 9 bases between. The CDR3 has 12 residues. The germline V gene has CDR1 PRHDT and CDR2 FYEKMQ (reference sequence).

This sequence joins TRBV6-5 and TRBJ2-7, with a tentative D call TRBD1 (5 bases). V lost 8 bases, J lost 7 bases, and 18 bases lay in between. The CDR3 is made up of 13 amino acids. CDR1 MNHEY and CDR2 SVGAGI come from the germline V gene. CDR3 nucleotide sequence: TGTGCCAGCTATCAAGGGGATAAGAGGGAGCAGTACTTC. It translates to CASYQGDKREQYF.

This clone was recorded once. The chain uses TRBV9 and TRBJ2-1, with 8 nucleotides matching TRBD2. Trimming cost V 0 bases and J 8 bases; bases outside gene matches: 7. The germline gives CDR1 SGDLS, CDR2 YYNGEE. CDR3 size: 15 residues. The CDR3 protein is CASSVGGLARHEQFF. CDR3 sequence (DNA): TGTGCCAGCAGCGTAGGAGGACTAGCAAGGCATGAGCAGTTCTTC. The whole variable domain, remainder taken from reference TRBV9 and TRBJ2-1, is DSGVTQTPKHLITATGQRVTLRCSPRSGDLSVYWYQQSLDQGLQFLIQYYNGEERAKGNILERFSAQQFPDLHSELNLSSLELGDSALYFCASSVGGLARHEQFFGPGTRLTVL.

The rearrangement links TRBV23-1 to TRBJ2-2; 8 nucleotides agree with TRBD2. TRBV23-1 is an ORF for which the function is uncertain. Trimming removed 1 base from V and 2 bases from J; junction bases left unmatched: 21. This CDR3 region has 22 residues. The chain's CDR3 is CASSQCTRGFRSGSRNTGELFF. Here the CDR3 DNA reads TGCGCCAGCAGTCAATGTACACGGGGGTTTAGGAGCGGGAGTCGAAACACCGGGGAGCTGTTTTTT.

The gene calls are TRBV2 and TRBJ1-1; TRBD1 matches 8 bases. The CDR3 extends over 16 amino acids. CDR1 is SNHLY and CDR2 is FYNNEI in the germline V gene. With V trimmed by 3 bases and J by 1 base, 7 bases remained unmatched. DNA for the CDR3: TGTGCCAGCAGTGACCCCGGGACAGGAACGAACACTGAAGCTTTCTTT. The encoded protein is CASSDPGTGTNTEAFF.

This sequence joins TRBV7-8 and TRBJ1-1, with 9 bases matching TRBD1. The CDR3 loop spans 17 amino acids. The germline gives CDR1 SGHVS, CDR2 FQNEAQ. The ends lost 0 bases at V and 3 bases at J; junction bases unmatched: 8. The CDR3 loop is CASSLAGTGLGYTEAFF. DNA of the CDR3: TGTGCCAGCAGCTTAGCCGGGACAGGGCTTGGGTACACTGAAGCTTTCTTT.

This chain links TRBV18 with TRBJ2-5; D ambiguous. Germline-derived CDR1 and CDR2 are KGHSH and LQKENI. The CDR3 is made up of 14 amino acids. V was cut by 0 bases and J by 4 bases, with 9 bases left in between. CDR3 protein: CASSPPESRETQYF. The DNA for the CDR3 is TGTGCCAGCTCACCACCGGAGTCACGAGAGACCCAGTACTTC.

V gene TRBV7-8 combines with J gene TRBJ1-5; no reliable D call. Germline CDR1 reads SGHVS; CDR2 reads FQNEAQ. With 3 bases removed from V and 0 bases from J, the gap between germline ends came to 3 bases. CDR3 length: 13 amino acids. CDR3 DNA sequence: TGTGCCAGCAGCTTCGCTAGCAATCAGCCCCAGCATTTT. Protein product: CASSFASNQPQHF.

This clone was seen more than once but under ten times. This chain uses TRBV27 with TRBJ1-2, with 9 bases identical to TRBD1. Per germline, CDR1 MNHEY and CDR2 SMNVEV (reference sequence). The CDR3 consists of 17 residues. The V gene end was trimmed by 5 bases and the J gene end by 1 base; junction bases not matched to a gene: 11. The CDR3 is CASSPSRHRGLNYGYTF. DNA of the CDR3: TGTGCCAGCAGTCCATCACGCCACAGGGGGCTTAACTATGGCTACACCTTC.

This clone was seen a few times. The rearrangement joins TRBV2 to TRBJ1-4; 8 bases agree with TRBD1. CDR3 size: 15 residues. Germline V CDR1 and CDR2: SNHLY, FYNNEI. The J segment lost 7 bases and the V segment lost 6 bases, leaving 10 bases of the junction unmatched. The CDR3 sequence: CASRTQGQGGEKLFF. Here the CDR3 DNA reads TGTGCCAGCAGGACCCAAGGACAGGGCGGTGAAAAACTGTTTTTT.

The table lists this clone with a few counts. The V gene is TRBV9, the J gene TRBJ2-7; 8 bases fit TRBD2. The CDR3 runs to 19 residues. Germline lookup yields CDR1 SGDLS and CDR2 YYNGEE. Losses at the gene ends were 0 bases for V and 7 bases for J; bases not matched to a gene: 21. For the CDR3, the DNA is TGTGCCAGCAGCGTAGGGGCGGGGGGCGAAGGGCTAGCGGCCCCGGAGCAGTACTTC. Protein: CASSVGAGGEGLAAPEQYF.